Below, 8 T cell receptor beta chains from the same sample are listed, as sequenced in a study of radiotherapy plus CTLA-4 blockade in lung cancer. Profiled with immunoSEQ multiplex PCR; TCRdb holds only in-frame clones, not every one. The table lists approximately 45,000 clones, roughly 63% of them singletons, with about 18% in the top ten. The sequencing used peripheral blood, collected from a patient treated with radiotherapy plus ipilimumab. The receptors stem from a human donor with non-small cell lung cancer who had a partial response to radiotherapy plus ipilimumab.

The chain has TRBV18 and TRBJ2-5, with 9 bases aligning to TRBD1. CDR1 is KGHSH, CDR2 LQKENI, per germline. CDR3 length: 16 residues. V was pared by 3 bases and J by 0 bases, with 5 bases of the junction left unmatched. In DNA, the CDR3 is TGTGCCAGCTCACCCCGGACAGGGGCGTACCAAGAGACCCAGTACTTC. This gives the protein CASSPRTGAYQETQYF. Drawing the rest from reference TRBV18 and TRBJ2-5, the complete variable domain is NAGVMQNPRHLVRRRGQEARLRCSPMKGHSHVYWYRQLPEEGLKFMVYLQKENIIDESGMPKERFSAEFPKEGPSILRIQQVVRGDSAAYFCASSPRTGAYQETQYFGPGTRLLVL.

The V call is TRBV5-1, the J call TRBJ2-7; 12 bases agree with TRBD2. V lost 4 bases, J lost 5 bases, and 4 bases stayed unmatched. Germline CDR1 is SGHRS and CDR2 is YFSETQ. The CDR3 covers 14 residues. DNA of the CDR3: TGCGCCAGCAGCCGGACTAGCGGGGTGAACGAGCAGTACTTC. Protein sequence: CASSRTSGVNEQYF. Combining the CDR3 with reference TRBV5-1 and TRBJ2-7 gives the whole variable domain KAGVTQTPRYLIKTRGQQVTLSCSPISGHRSVSWYQQTPGQGLQFLFEYFSETQRNKGNFPGRFSGRQFSNSRSEMNVSTLELGDSALYLCASSRTSGVNEQYFGPGTRLTVT.

This chain links TRBV7-8 with TRBJ2-2; D is possibly TRBD2 (6 bases). The V and J ends lost 6 bases and 0 bases respectively, with 14 bases between them. CDR1 and CDR2 from the germline V gene are SGHVS and FQNEAQ. CDR3 length: 16 residues. In DNA form, the CDR3 reads TGTGCCAGCAGGATTCGTAGCGGCGCGAACACCGGGGAGCTGTTTTTT. It translates to CASRIRSGANTGELFF.

The chain employs TRBV2 and TRBJ1-1; 9 bases are shared with TRBD1. J lost 2 bases, V lost 7 bases, and 5 bases had no gene match. This CDR3 contains 14 residues. The germline CDR1 and CDR2 sequences are SNHLY and FYNNEI. CDR3 loop: CASTGTGLNTEAFF. The DNA of the CDR3 is TGTGCCAGCACCGGGACAGGGTTAAACACTGAAGCTTTCTTT. The full variable domain, with the rest looked up from reference TRBV2 and TRBJ1-1, is EPEVTQTPSHQVTQMGQEVILRCVPISNHLYFYWYRQILGQKVEFLVSFYNNEISEKSEIFDDQFSVERPDGSNFTLKIRSTKLEDSAMYFCASTGTGLNTEAFFGQGTRLTVV.

The chain joins TRBV10-2 to TRBJ1-6, with D possibly TRBD1 on 5 matching bases. V lost 6 bases and J 5 bases, leaving 14 bases between the germline ends. From germline, CDR1 is WSHSY and CDR2 SAAADI. The CDR3 consists of 15 residues. This CDR3 reads CASSLGDFHNSPLHF. The CDR3 DNA is TGCGCCAGCAGCCTAGGGGACTTCCATAATTCACCCCTCCACTTT.

This chain uses TRBV18 with TRBJ2-5; 7 positions match TRBD2. Germline V gene lookup returns CDR1 KGHSH and CDR2 LQKENI. V was pared by 6 bases and J by 3 bases, with 7 bases of the junction left unmatched. The CDR3 extends over 14 amino acids. CDR3 sequence (DNA): TGTGCCAGCTCTCCGATGGCGGGGGAAGAGACCCAGTACTTC. Protein: CASSPMAGEETQYF.

A few counts support this clone. This chain uses TRBV13 with TRBJ1-1; D call uncertain. The CDR3 has 14 residues. The germline V and J ends were trimmed by 4 bases and 3 bases, with 12 bases remaining between them. In germline, CDR1 is PRHDT, CDR2 FYEKMQ (reference sequence). As DNA, the CDR3 is TGTGCCAGCAGCTCGAGGGTTATGGACACTGAAGCTTTCTTT. Translating it yields CASSSRVMDTEAFF.

The rearrangement joins TRBV6-1 to TRBJ2-7; D is unclear. The CDR3 spans 16 residues. Germline V gene sequence: CDR1 MNHNS, CDR2 SASEGT. V was shortened by 1 base and J by 7 bases, with 20 bases between the two germline ends. The CDR3 protein is CASSEDPPVRPGEQYF. The CDR3 region has the DNA TGTGCCAGCAGTGAAGACCCACCGGTTCGCCCAGGAGAGCAGTACTTC.